This TCR beta chain was recovered during a study of T cell changes during pregnancy in multiple sclerosis. Germline CDR1 reads SGHNT; CDR2 reads YENEEA. This CDR3 is 13 amino acids long. V lost 5 bases to trimming and J lost 6 bases; unmatched junction nucleotides: 4. The protocol was immunoSEQ multiplex PCR, while the TCRdb copy is restricted to in-frame clones and leaves out a portion. The sample has roughly 100,000 clones; just over 90% are singletons. The starting material was peripheral blood, obtained after pregnancy. This chain uses TRBV11-3 with TRBJ2-7; 10 bases match TRBD1. The clonotype was recovered from a female donor with multiple sclerosis, enrolled in a pregnancy study. CDR3 amino acids: CASSAWDRGEQYF. In DNA form, the CDR3 reads TGTGCCAGCAGCGCTTGGGACAGGGGCGAGCAGTACTTC.